This T cell receptor (beta chain) was observed in a study of shared clonotypes between healthy human individuals. Study conclusions and caveats: The study sampled only blood, and tissue repertoires likely differ.

Genomic DNA of each subset was evenly split across several immunoSEQ plates. PCR replicates performed on unsorted PBMC used roughly 300 ng DNA, 25,000 to 35,000 T cell genomes. Original handling: Junction-only immunoSEQ data arrived without quality scores, meaning filtering differed. Assay: immunoSEQ multiplex PCR; the TCRdb copy retains only in-frame clones and omits some. V, J and clone size are taken as reported in that table, and D and trimming were inferred from the DNA itself. The profile shows 470,000 or so clones, roughly 80% of them singletons. This clone was detected a few times. Its cognate antigen is unknown. The sample holds other DNA sequences that translate to the same CDR3. The origin of this receptor is a middle-aged woman in good health. Some clones in this sample may be carry-over from other donors' samples. The sequenced material came from PBMCs.

The CDR3, as DNA: TGCGCCAGCAGCCAAGTAACAGGGAGCTCACCCCTCCACTTT. This encodes CASSQVTGSSPLHF. The chain recombines TRBV4-3 with TRBJ1-6; weak D call: TRBD1 (6 bases). The CDR3 contains 14 residues. V was cut by 1 base and J by 10 bases, with 11 bases left in between. Germline CDR1 reads LGHNA; CDR2 reads YSLEER.